The clone carrying this T cell receptor (beta chain) showed up just a few times. These data belong to a study of blood T cell repertoires in COVID-19. Original processing notes: Reference gene primers were amplified, and this amplification served to estimate nucleated cell counts. Profiling relied on immunoSEQ multiplex PCR, and the TCRdb table lists in-frame clones only, not all of them. The V and J calls and clone size come from that table; D and trimming were worked out from the DNA. The sample has about 78,000 clones, approximately 86% seen once. Losses at the gene ends were 2 bases for V and 8 bases for J; bases not matched to a gene: 7. Per germline, CDR1 SGHNT and CDR2 YENEEA. This CDR3 is 15 amino acids long.

The receptor comes from a man aged 50-59 years with active or convalescent COVID-19. The chain carries TRBV11-3 and TRBJ2-1; TRBD2 matches 9 bases. Sequenced: peripheral blood. This chain's CDR3 is CASSLMRGGQYEQFF. CDR3 coding DNA: TGTGCCAGCAGCTTAATGCGGGGGGGTCAATATGAGCAGTTCTTC. Filled out from reference TRBV11-3 and TRBJ2-1, the complete variable domain reads EAGVVQSPRYKIIEKKQPVAFWCNPISGHNTLYWYLQNLGQGPELLIRYENEEAVDDSQLPKDRFSAERLKGVDSTLKIQPAELGDSAVYLCASSLMRGGQYEQFFGPGTRLTVL.